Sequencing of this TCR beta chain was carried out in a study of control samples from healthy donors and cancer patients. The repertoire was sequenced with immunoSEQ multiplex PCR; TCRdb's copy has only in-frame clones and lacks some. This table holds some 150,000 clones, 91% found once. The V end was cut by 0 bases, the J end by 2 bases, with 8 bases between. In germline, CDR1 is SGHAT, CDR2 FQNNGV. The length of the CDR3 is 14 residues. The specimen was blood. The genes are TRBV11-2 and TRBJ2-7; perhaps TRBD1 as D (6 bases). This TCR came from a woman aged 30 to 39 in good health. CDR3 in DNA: TGTGCCAGCAGCTTAGATAGGACAGCCTACGAGCAGTACTTC. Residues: CASSLDRTAYEQYF.